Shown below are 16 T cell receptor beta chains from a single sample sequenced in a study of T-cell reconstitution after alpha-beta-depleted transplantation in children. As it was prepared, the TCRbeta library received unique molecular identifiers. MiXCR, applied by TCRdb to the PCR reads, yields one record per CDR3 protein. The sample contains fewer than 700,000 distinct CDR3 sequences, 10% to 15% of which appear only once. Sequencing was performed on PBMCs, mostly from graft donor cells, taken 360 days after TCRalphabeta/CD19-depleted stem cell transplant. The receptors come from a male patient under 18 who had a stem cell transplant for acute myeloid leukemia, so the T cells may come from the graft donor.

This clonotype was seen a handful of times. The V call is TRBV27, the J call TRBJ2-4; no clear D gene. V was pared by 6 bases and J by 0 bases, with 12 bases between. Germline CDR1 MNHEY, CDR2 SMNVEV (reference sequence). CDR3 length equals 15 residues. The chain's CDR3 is CASSPPTLAKNIQYF. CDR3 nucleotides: TGTGCCAGCAGCCCACCGACTCTAGCCAAAAACATTCAGTACTTC.

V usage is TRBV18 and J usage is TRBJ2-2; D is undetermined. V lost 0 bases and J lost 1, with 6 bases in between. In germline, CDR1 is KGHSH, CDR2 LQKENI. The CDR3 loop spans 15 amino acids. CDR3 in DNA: TGTGCCAGCTCACCACCCAGCGTGAACACCGGGGAGCTGTTTTTT. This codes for CASSPPSVNTGELFF.

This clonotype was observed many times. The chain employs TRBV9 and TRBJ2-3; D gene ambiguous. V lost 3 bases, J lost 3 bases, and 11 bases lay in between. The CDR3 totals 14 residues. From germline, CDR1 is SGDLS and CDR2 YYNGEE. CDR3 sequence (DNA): TGTGCCAGCAGCGCCACTCCATCTACAGATACGCAGTATTTT. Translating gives CASSATPSTDTQYF.

CDR3 coding DNA: TGTGCCAGCGGCGGACTAGCGGGACGCACAGATACGCAGTATTTT. It encodes CASGGLAGRTDTQYF. This chain connects TRBV7-9 to TRBJ2-3; 12 positions match TRBD2. Germline V gene data show CDR1 as SEHNR and CDR2 as FQNEAQ (reference sequence). This CDR3 is built from 15 residues. Trimming cost V 8 bases and J 1 base; bases outside gene matches: 4.

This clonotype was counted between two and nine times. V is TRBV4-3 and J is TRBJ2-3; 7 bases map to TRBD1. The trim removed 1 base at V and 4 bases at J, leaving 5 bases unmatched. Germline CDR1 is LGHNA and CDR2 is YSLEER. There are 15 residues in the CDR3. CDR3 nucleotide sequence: TGCGCCAGCAGCCAAGTCGAGGGGGCTCCAGATACGCAGTATTTT. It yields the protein CASSQVEGAPDTQYF.

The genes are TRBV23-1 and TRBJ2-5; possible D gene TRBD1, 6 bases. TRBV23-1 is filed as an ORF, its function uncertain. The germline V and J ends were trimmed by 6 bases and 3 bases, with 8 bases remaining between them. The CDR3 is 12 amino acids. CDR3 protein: CASRSGEETQYF. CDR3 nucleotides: TGCGCCAGCAGATCAGGGGAAGAGACCCAGTACTTC.

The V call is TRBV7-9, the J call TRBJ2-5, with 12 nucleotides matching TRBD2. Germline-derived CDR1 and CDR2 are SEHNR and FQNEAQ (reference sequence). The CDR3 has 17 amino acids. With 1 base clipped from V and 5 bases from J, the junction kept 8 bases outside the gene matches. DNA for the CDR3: TGTGCCAGCAGCTTAGTAGGCACTAGCGGGAGGACTGAGACCCAGTACTTC. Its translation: CASSLVGTSGRTETQYF.

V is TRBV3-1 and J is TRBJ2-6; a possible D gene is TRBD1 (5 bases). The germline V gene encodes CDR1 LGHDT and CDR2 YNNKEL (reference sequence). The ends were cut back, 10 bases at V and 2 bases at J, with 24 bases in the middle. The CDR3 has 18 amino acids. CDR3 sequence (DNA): TGTGCCACCTCCCAAGATAGGGGCAGAAATGCTGGGGCCAACGTCCTGACTTTC. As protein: CATSQDRGRNAGANVLTF. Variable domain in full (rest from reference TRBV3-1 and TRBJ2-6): DTAVSQTPKYLVTQMGNDKSIKCEQNLGHDTMYWYKQDSKKFLKIMFSYNNKELIINETVPNRFSPKSPDKAHLNLHINSLELGDSAVYFCATSQDRGRNAGANVLTFGAGSRLTVL.

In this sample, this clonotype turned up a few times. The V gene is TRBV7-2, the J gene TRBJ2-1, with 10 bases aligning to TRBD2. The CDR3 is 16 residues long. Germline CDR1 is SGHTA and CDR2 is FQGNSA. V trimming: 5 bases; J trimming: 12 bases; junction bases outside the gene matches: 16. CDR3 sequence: CASSPPTSGNYNRQFF. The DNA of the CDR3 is TGTGCCAGCAGCCCTCCTACTAGCGGGAATTACAATAGGCAGTTCTTC.

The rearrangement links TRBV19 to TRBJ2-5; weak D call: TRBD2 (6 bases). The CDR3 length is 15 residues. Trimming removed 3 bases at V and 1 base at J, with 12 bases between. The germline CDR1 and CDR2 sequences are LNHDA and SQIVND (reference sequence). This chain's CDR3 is CASSISPGLQETQYF. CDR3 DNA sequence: TGTGCCAGTAGTATTTCTCCGGGACTCCAAGAGACCCAGTACTTC.

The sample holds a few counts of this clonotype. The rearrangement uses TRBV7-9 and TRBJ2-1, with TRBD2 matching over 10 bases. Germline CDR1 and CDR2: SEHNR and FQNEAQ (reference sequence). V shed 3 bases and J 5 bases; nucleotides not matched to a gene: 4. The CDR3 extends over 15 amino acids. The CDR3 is CASSFASGGDNEQFF. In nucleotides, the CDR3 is TGTGCCAGCAGCTTTGCGAGCGGGGGGGACAATGAGCAGTTCTTC.

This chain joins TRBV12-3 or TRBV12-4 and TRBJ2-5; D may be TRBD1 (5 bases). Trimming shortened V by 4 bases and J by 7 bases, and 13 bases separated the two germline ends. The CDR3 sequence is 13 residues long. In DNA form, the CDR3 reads TGTGCCAGCAGTTGGGGCGGCTTAAGGACCCAGTACTTC. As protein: CASSWGGLRTQYF.

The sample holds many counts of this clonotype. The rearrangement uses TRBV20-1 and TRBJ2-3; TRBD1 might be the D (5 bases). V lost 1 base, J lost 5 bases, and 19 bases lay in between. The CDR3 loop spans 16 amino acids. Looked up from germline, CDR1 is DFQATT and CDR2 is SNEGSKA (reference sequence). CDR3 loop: CSARGGGAYRQDTQYF. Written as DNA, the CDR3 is TGCAGTGCTAGAGGGGGTGGGGCATACAGACAAGATACGCAGTATTTT.

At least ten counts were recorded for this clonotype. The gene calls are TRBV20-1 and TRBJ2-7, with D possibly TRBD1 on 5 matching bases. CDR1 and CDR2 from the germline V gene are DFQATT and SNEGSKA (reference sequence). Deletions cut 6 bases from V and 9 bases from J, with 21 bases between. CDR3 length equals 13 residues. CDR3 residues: CSASDSAGIGQYF. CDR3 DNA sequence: TGCAGTGCCTCCGACAGTGCCGGAATTGGGCAGTACTTC.

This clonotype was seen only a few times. The CDR3 region has the DNA TGTGCCAGCAGCACCCACCAAGCGGGATTCGCATACGAGCAGTACTTC. Translated, it gives CASSTHQAGFAYEQYF. V gene TRBV6-1 combines with J gene TRBJ2-7; 7 bases are shared with TRBD2. The CDR3 consists of 16 residues. Trimming removed 6 bases from V and 4 bases from J; junction bases left unmatched: 15. CDR1 is MNHNS and CDR2 is SASEGT in the germline V gene.

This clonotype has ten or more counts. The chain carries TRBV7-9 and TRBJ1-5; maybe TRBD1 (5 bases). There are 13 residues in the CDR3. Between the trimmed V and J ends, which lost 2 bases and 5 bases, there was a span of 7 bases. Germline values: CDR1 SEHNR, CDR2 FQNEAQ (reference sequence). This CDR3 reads CASSLPGDQPQHF. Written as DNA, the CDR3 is TGTGCCAGCAGCTTACCGGGGGATCAGCCCCAGCATTTT.